The sample holds a few counts of the clone carrying this T cell receptor beta chain. The data were obtained in a study of CD8+CD57+ T cells in acquired aplastic anemia. Study in general: Each DNA sample taken from sorted CD4+ and CD8+ cells came to approximately 3.3 ug on average.

Genomic DNA was employed as the template in profiling TCR beta VDJ and CDR3. TCRdb re-analysed the reads in MiXCR, keeping a single row per CDR3 protein. This table holds hundreds of thousands of distinct CDR3 sequences, roughly 64% found once. V was cut by 6 bases and J by 1 base, with 6 bases left in between. The CDR3 is made up of 12 amino acids. Germline loops: CDR1 SNHLY, CDR2 FYNNEI. This chain connects TRBV2 to TRBJ1-1; no clear D. The clonotype was recovered from a human donor in good health, serving as a control. Sequenced material: sorted CD4+, CD8+, or CD8+CD57+ T cells (not recorded which) from PBMCs. CDR3 DNA sequence: TGTGCCAGCAGGTACCAGAACACTGAAGCTTTCTTT. Protein product: CASRYQNTEAFF.